This entry lists 30 T cell receptor beta chains sequenced from one sample in a study of control samples from healthy donors and cancer patients. Some clones are missing from TCRdb's copy, which holds only in-frame ones; the method was immunoSEQ multiplex PCR. The sample has about 70,000 clones; approximately 84% are singletons. The sample comprised blood. The source of these receptors is a man aged 45-60 years in good health.

CDR3 residues: CSPIGGTYGYTF. CDR3 nucleotides: TGCAGCCCTATAGGGGGGACCTATGGCTACACCTTC. The chain is built from TRBV29-1 and TRBJ1-2, with D possibly being TRBD1 (6 bases). The CDR3 has 12 amino acids. With 8 bases removed from V and 4 bases from J, the gap between germline ends came to 14 bases. Germline lookup yields CDR1 SQVTM and CDR2 ANQGSEA.

This clone has just one count. This chain joins TRBV24-1 and TRBJ2-7; D is undetermined. There are 14 residues in the CDR3. Trimming stripped 2 bases from V and 0 bases from J, with 7 bases between. The germline V gene has CDR1 KGHDR and CDR2 SFDVKD. CDR3 sequence: CATSDSKGSYEQYF. The CDR3 DNA sequence: TGTGCCACCAGTGATTCGAAGGGCTCCTACGAGCAGTACTTC.

This clone was seen once. The chain has TRBV5-1 and TRBJ2-7; D uncertain. Germline V gene lookup returns CDR1 SGHRS and CDR2 YFSETQ. The CDR3 contains 13 residues. V shed 5 bases and J shed 0 bases, with 9 bases lying between them. The DNA for the CDR3 is TGCGCCAGCAGGCAGGCCAGCTCCTACGAGCAGTACTTC. This encodes CASRQASSYEQYF.

J is TRBJ2-3 and V is TRBV25-1, with 10 positions matching TRBD2. The germline V gene has CDR1 MGHDK and CDR2 SYGVNS. This CDR3 contains 17 residues. V trimming: 1 base; J trimming: 3 bases; junction bases outside the gene matches: 7. CDR3 in DNA: TGTGCCAGCAGTGAATCGGAGCCTAGCGGGAGTACAGATACGCAGTATTTT. Translating it yields CASSESEPSGSTDTQYF.

This clone was seen only a few times. The chain links TRBV12-5 to TRBJ2-1; TRBD1 is a possible D gene (6 bases). The ends were cut back, 7 bases at V and 5 bases at J, with 15 bases in the middle. The CDR3 totals 14 residues. CDR1 and CDR2 from the germline V gene are LGHNT and FRNRAP. CDR3 DNA: TGTGCTAGTGACACAAGACAGGCGAACAATGAGCAGTTCTTC. Its protein product is CASDTRQANNEQFF.

This clone was found a few times. The CDR3 loop is CASSQGQHYNSPLHF. The CDR3 bases are TGTGCCAGCAGCCAGGGACAGCATTATAATTCACCCCTCCACTTT. The J gene is TRBJ1-6, the V gene TRBV4-2, with TRBD1 matching over 7 bases. The V gene's germline CDR1 is LGHNA and CDR2 YNFKEQ. V was clipped by 3 bases and J by 4 bases; unmatched bases: 3. This CDR3 has 15 amino acids.

The sample holds a few counts of this clone. The chain uses TRBV27 and TRBJ2-7; the match to TRBD1 covers 9 bases. V lost 5 bases to trimming and J lost 3 bases; unmatched junction nucleotides: 8. Germline CDR1 is MNHEY and CDR2 is SMNVEV (reference sequence). This CDR3 comprises 15 residues. The CDR3 nucleotides read TGTGCCAGCAGTATGCGGACAGGGGAGGTCTACGAGCAGTACTTC. Protein sequence: CASSMRTGEVYEQYF.

This clone was observed a single time. The chain is built from TRBV30 and TRBJ1-2; TRBD1 aligns across 8 bases. Germline V gene sequence: CDR1 GTSNPN, CDR2 SVGIG (reference sequence). The J segment lost 7 bases and the V segment lost 5 bases, leaving 6 bases of the junction unmatched. The CDR3 contains 12 residues. The DNA of the CDR3 is TGTGCCTGGGGACAGGGCTGGGGTGGCTACACCTTC. It yields the protein CAWGQGWGGYTF.

The genes are TRBV29-1 and TRBJ2-7, with TRBD2 matching 9 bases. From germline, CDR1 is SQVTM and CDR2 ANQGSEA. This CDR3 is built from 14 residues. V shed 5 bases and J 3 bases; nucleotides not matched to a gene: 8. The CDR3 reads CSVWGASGDYEQYF. Here the CDR3 DNA reads TGCAGCGTTTGGGGGGCTAGCGGGGACTACGAGCAGTACTTC.

CDR3 loop: CASSLGQRGAGETQYF. In nucleotides, the CDR3 is TGTGCCAGCAGCTTAGGACAAAGGGGGGCCGGGGAGACCCAGTACTTC. The V and J genes are TRBV7-2 and TRBJ2-5; either TRBD1 or TRBD2 may supply D (6 bases each). Between the trimmed V and J ends, which lost 1 base and 5 bases, there was a span of 17 bases. From germline, CDR1 is SGHTA and CDR2 FQGNSA. The CDR3 is 16 residues long.

This clone came up once. J is TRBJ2-7 and V is TRBV27, with D possibly TRBD2 on 7 matching bases. The CDR3 covers 13 residues. The germline V gene has CDR1 MNHEY and CDR2 SMNVEV (reference sequence). V lost 5 bases and J lost 6, with 14 bases in between. DNA for the CDR3: TGTGCCAGCAGTACCTGGGGGGGGCGCGAGCAGTACTTC. Translation: CASSTWGGREQYF.

This rearrangement joins TRBV27 to TRBJ2-1, with a possible D match to TRBD2 (5 bases). Germline CDR1 and CDR2: MNHEY and SMNVEV (reference sequence). V was shortened by 3 bases and J by 3 bases, with 18 bases between the two germline ends. The CDR3 covers 17 residues. Written as DNA, the CDR3 is TGTGCCAGCAGTTTGGTTCCGGGCGGGTCCGACTACAATGAGCAGTTCTTC. It encodes CASSLVPGGSDYNEQFF.

This sequence joins TRBV5-1 and TRBJ1-5; D gene uncertain. V was clipped by 1 base and J by 4 bases, with 0 bases between them. This CDR3 is built from 11 residues. Germline CDR1 and CDR2: SGHRS and YFSETQ. The CDR3 loop reads CASSLNQPQHF. In DNA form, the CDR3 reads TGCGCCAGCAGCTTGAATCAGCCCCAGCATTTT.

The CDR3 DNA follows: TGTGCCAGTACCTCCGGGCCCCACAGCAATGAGCAGTTCTTC. It encodes CASTSGPHSNEQFF. The genes are TRBV19 and TRBJ2-1; D remains unclear. The CDR3 runs 14 residues. CDR1 is LNHDA, CDR2 SQIVND, per germline (reference sequence). V was pared by 7 bases and J by 6 bases, with 16 bases between.

The chain's CDR3 is CAISPGQFNEKLFF. CDR3 DNA: TGTGCCATCAGTCCCGGACAGTTTAATGAAAAACTGTTTTTT. The chain employs TRBV10-3 and TRBJ1-4, with D possibly matching TRBD1 (6 bases). The V gene's germline CDR1 is ENHRY and CDR2 SYGVKD. The CDR3 has 14 amino acids. The V end was cut by 5 bases, the J end by 4 bases, with 11 bases between.

The rearrangement joins TRBV2 to TRBJ2-5; D perhaps matches TRBD2 (6 bases). V lost 7 bases, J lost 1 base, and 13 bases lay in between. Germline V gene data show CDR1 as SNHLY and CDR2 as FYNNEI. CDR3 size: 14 residues. The CDR3 sequence: CASKPRGFQETQYF. The CDR3 DNA reads TGTGCCAGCAAACCGCGGGGATTCCAAGAGACCCAGTACTTC.

CDR3 amino acids: CASSWDKETQYF. The CDR3 DNA reads as TGTGCCAGCAGCTGGGACAAAGAGACCCAGTACTTC. The V and J genes are TRBV5-6 and TRBJ2-5; maybe TRBD1 (6 bases). This CDR3 comprises 12 residues. CDR1 SGHDT and CDR2 YYEEEE come from the germline V gene. Trimming removed 3 bases at V and 3 bases at J, with 6 bases between.

The V gene is TRBV12-3 or TRBV12-4, the J gene TRBJ2-3, with 8 bases that match TRBD2. The CDR3 has 13 residues. Trimming at V came to 10 bases and at J to 2 bases, leaving 5 bases not matched to a gene. CDR3 in amino acids: CATRTSSTDTQYF. The CDR3 DNA sequence: TGTGCCACTAGGACTAGCTCCACAGATACGCAGTATTTT.

This clone has a single count. The genes are TRBV9 and TRBJ1-4; D is unclear. The CDR3 has 13 amino acids. Germline V gene data show CDR1 as SGDLS and CDR2 as YYNGEE. With 4 bases removed from V and 8 bases from J, the gap between germline ends came to 12 bases. The DNA for the CDR3 is TGTGCCAGCAGCAAATCTAACAAGGAAAAACTGTTTTTT. Translation: CASSKSNKEKLFF.

A remark on this clone: One end of the junction fails to match germline, which may point to a read error. V gene TRBV5-4 combines with J gene TRBJ2-5; 9 bases line up with TRBD2. CDR1 and CDR2 (germline): SGHNT, YYREEE (reference sequence). The CDR3 totals 14 residues. CDR3 DNA sequence: TGTGCCAGCGGCTTAGCGGGGGACCCCCATGACCAGTACTTC. It codes for CASGLAGDPHDQYF.

This clone was picked up a small number of times. The J gene is TRBJ1-2, the V gene TRBV6-2 or TRBV6-3; the match to TRBD1 covers 7 bases. The V gene end was trimmed by 5 bases and the J gene end by 7 bases; junction bases not matched to a gene: 13. Germline CDR1 and CDR2: MNHEY and SVGEGT. The CDR3 runs to 15 residues. This CDR3 is CASSRQDRAFAGYTF. The CDR3 DNA follows: TGTGCCAGCAGTCGACAAGACAGGGCCTTCGCTGGCTACACCTTC.

The chain couples TRBV4-3 to TRBJ1-3, with D tentatively TRBD1 (5 bases). Germline CDR1 reads LGHNA; CDR2 reads YSLEER. The CDR3 runs 15 residues. V lost 1 base, J lost 3 bases, and 10 bases lay in between. CDR3 in amino acids: CASSQVAGNGNTIYF. The CDR3, as DNA: TGCGCCAGCAGCCAAGTGGCAGGGAATGGAAACACCATATATTTT.

This clone came up once. The V gene is TRBV7-9, the J gene TRBJ2-3, with 9 positions matching TRBD2. There are 15 residues in the CDR3. Germline lookup yields CDR1 SEHNR and CDR2 FQNEAQ (reference sequence). J was trimmed by 2 bases and V by 5 bases; bases with no gene match: 5. The CDR3 loop is CASSPSGEITDTQYF. The DNA for the CDR3 is TGTGCCAGCAGCCCTAGCGGGGAAATCACAGATACGCAGTATTTT.

J is TRBJ1-4 and V is TRBV18, with 12 nucleotides matching TRBD1. The CDR3 is 16 amino acids. The germline V gene has CDR1 KGHSH and CDR2 LQKENI. The J segment lost 10 bases and the V segment lost 0 bases, leaving 6 bases of the junction unmatched. DNA of the CDR3: TGTGCCAGCTCACCACCGGTCGGGACAGGGGGCGGAAAACTGTTTTTT. The encoded protein is CASSPPVGTGGGKLFF.

The chain carries TRBV6-5 and TRBJ1-2; D is perhaps TRBD1 (6 bases). This CDR3 region has 15 residues. CDR1 and CDR2 (germline): MNHEY, SVGAGI. The V gene lost 0 bases and the J gene lost 4 bases, with 12 bases spanning the gap. CDR3 nucleotide sequence: TGTGCCAGCAGTTACTCTCAGGGGCCCAGCTATGGCTACACCTTC. Amino acids: CASSYSQGPSYGYTF.

The chain recombines TRBV12-3 or TRBV12-4 with TRBJ2-1; D uncertain. The CDR3 runs to 11 residues. V dropped 3 bases and J dropped 4 bases, with 1 base sitting between them. CDR3: CASSLYNEQFF. In nucleotides, the CDR3 is TGTGCCAGCAGTTTGTACAATGAGCAGTTCTTC.

This clone was recorded only once. V gene TRBV9 combines with J gene TRBJ2-7, with 7 bases matching TRBD2. The CDR3 loop spans 17 amino acids. Trimming at V came to 0 bases and at J to 6 bases, leaving 15 bases not matched to a gene. Germline CDR1 is SGDLS and CDR2 is YYNGEE. The DNA for the CDR3 is TGTGCCAGCAGCGTAGAGGACCAATGGGAGGGAAAATTCGAGCAGTACTTC. It is translated as CASSVEDQWEGKFEQYF. Using reference TRBV9 and TRBJ2-7 for the parts outside the CDR3, the full variable domain is DSGVTQTPKHLITATGQRVTLRCSPRSGDLSVYWYQQSLDQGLQFLIQYYNGEERAKGNILERFSAQQFPDLHSELNLSSLELGDSALYFCASSVEDQWEGKFEQYFGPGTRLTVT.

V is TRBV30 and J is TRBJ2-7; tentatively, D is TRBD2 (5 bases). Looked up from germline, CDR1 is GTSNPN and CDR2 is SVGIG (reference sequence). With 3 bases removed from V and 12 bases from J, the gap between germline ends came to 24 bases. The CDR3 length is 14 residues. The CDR3 DNA is TGTGCCTGGAGGGCACCCACATTTGGGAGCAAAACGTACTTC. This gives the protein CAWRAPTFGSKTYF.

The rearrangement links TRBV3-1 (or the pseudogene TRBV3-2) to TRBJ1-1; TRBD1 aligns across 10 bases. The junction had 8 bases not matched to a gene; V was cut back by 0 bases and J by 7 bases. Per the germline V gene, CDR1 is LGHDT and CDR2 is YNNKEL (reference sequence). This CDR3 is 16 amino acids long. The CDR3 spells CASSQDDRGRRNEAFF. The CDR3 DNA reads TGTGCCAGCAGCCAAGATGACAGGGGGCGTAGGAATGAAGCTTTCTTT.

The CDR3 bases are TGTGCCAGCAGTTCCCAGACAGGGTACCAAGAGACCCAGTACTTC. As protein: CASSSQTGYQETQYF. This chain connects TRBV2 to TRBJ2-5; TRBD1 aligns across 7 bases. J was trimmed by 0 bases and V by 5 bases; bases with no gene match: 6. CDR3 length equals 15 residues. CDR1 is SNHLY, CDR2 FYNNEI, per germline.